This T cell receptor (beta chain) derives from a study of blood T cell repertoires in COVID-19. Study-wide background: Some COVID-19 samples were acute and others convalescent; all came from the United States, Italy and Spain. Nucleic acid was either cDNA or gDNA, and it came from T cells, B-cell-depleted T cells, or PBMCs.

Methods used by the authors: Estimates of nucleated cell counts were drawn from the amplification of reference gene primers. Profiling relied on immunoSEQ multiplex PCR, and the TCRdb table lists in-frame clones only, not all of them. V and J calls plus clone size are reproduced from that table; the DNA served to infer D and trimming. The repertoire includes around 120,000 clones, under 80% of them detected once, and roughly 2.6% sits in the top ten. The length of the CDR3 is 15 residues. The V gene's germline CDR1 is LNHDA and CDR2 SQIVND (reference sequence). Between the trimmed V and J ends, which lost 1 base and 3 bases, there was a span of 10 bases.

Sequencing was done on a sample of peripheral blood. V and J are TRBV19 and TRBJ1-3, with D uncertain. The TCR was taken from a man in his forties or fifties with acute or convalescent COVID-19. The CDR3 DNA reads TGTGCCAGTAGTATAGTGCAGAGGAATGGAAACACCATATATTTT. The encoded protein is CASSIVQRNGNTIYF.